Listed below are T cell receptor beta chains from one sample, sequenced in a study of blood T cell repertoires in COVID-19. This table comes from immunoSEQ multiplex PCR, and its TCRdb copy is limited to in-frame clones, with some not included. The sample has some 150,000 clones, about 83% seen once; the top ten hold approximately 4%. Sample: peripheral blood. The source of these receptors is a woman in her 40s with acute or convalescent COVID-19. The conserved cysteine and the conserved F or W are not part of the CDR3 here.

V,CDR3
TRBV5-1,ATQRGLLGTGELF
TRBV18,ASSPQQNHYEQY
TRBV18,ASSLNSGGRETQY
TRBV12-3/TRBV12-4,ASSLGARGGYT
TRBV5-8,ASSPLYEQY
TRBV5-6,ASSFRQGKSWELF
TRBV6-5,ASNPGQGLQPQH
TRBV2,ATRTWSSYEQY
TRBV6-4,ASSDSGTSGGRTGELF
TRBV5-1,ASSFSGPLSYEQY
TRBV7-2,ASSTRLAGYYEQY
TRBV14,ASSQARGANTEAF
TRBV28,ASSLPNPGGNYGYT
TRBV5-8,ASSLVRGIRNTEAF
TRBV4-3,ASSRTVEGGTEAF
TRBV3-1/TRBV3-2,ASSQNSEYTEAF
TRBV19,ASSGDRVQGNTEAF
TRBV27,ASSLSSFYEQY